Presented here are 2 T cell receptor beta chains from one specimen sequenced in a study of blood T cells in healthy people across ages. PCR was performed a second time for about 7 to 12 cycles using a sample-barcoded 5' primer and a J-beta primer mix. Each CDR3 protein is one row after TCRdb ran MiXCR on the 5' RACE reads. The sample lists approximately 900,000 distinct CDR3 sequences; 40% to 60% were seen once. Sequenced material: blood. The receptors come from a man younger than 45 in good health.

The chain carries TRBV5-1 and TRBJ1-2; a possible D gene is TRBD1 (5 bases). Deletions cut 4 bases from V and 1 base from J, with 14 bases between. The CDR3 has 15 residues. The germline V gene has CDR1 SGHRS and CDR2 YFSETQ. The CDR3 loop is CASSPDSTFNYGYTF. CDR3 DNA: TGCGCCAGCAGCCCCGACAGCACTTTTAACTATGGCTACACCTTC.

V and J are TRBV10-2 and TRBJ1-2; 7 bases fit TRBD1. Losses at the gene ends were 10 bases for V and 5 bases for J; bases not matched to a gene: 10. The germline V gene encodes CDR1 WSHSY and CDR2 SAAADI. This CDR3 region has 13 residues. CDR3 sequence reads: CATRGVEGYGYTF. Here the CDR3 DNA reads TGCGCCACCAGGGGGGTTGAAGGGTATGGCTACACCTTC.